These 14 T cell receptor beta chains came from one sample sequenced in a study of blood T cell repertoires in COVID-19. Clones were read by immunoSEQ multiplex PCR, and TCRdb kept only the in-frame ones, dropping some. The sample has approximately 230,000 clones; around 82% are singletons. The material sequenced was peripheral blood. These receptor sequences come from a woman older than 75 with active or convalescent COVID-19.

The genes are TRBV9 and TRBJ2-3, with D possibly being TRBD2 (5 bases). The V gene lost 3 bases and the J gene lost 9 bases, with 11 bases spanning the gap. The CDR3 covers 12 residues. Germline CDR1 and CDR2: SGDLS and YYNGEE. CDR3 bases: TGTGCCAGCAGCGCTCTAGCTAGCACGCAGTATTTT. This codes for CASSALASTQYF.

The chain uses TRBV7-9 and TRBJ1-1; 9 bases align to TRBD1. Germline V gives CDR1 SEHNR, CDR2 FQNEAQ (reference sequence). V lost 4 bases, J lost 4 bases, and 4 bases stayed unmatched. CDR3 length: 14 residues. CDR3 sequence (DNA): TGTGCCAGCAGCTCCTACAGGGGGCGCACTGAAGCTTTCTTT. Residues: CASSSYRGRTEAFF. The full variable domain, completed using reference TRBV7-9 and TRBJ1-1, is DTGVSQNPRHKITKRGQNVTFRCDPISEHNRLYWYRQTLGQGPEFLTYFQNEAQLEKSRLLSDRFSAERPKGSFSTLEIQRTEQGDSAMYLCASSSYRGRTEAFFGQGTRLTVV.

V usage is TRBV19 and J usage is TRBJ2-1; TRBD2 aligns across 8 bases. V shed 6 bases and J 9 bases; nucleotides not matched to a gene: 7. Germline V gene lookup returns CDR1 LNHDA and CDR2 SQIVND (reference sequence). There are 13 residues in the CDR3. This chain's CDR3 is CASRSGGGGEQFF. The CDR3 nucleotides are TGTGCCAGTAGGTCCGGGGGGGGAGGTGAGCAGTTCTTC.

CDR3 nucleotides: TGCGCCAGCAGCGATGGGCGGGGACTGGCGGGCAATGAGCAGTTCTTC. Its protein is CASSDGRGLAGNEQFF. The rearrangement uses TRBV5-1 and TRBJ2-1, with a tentative D call TRBD2 (6 bases). The CDR3 has 16 residues. V was shortened by 4 bases and J by 6 bases, with 20 bases between the two germline ends. Per germline, CDR1 SGHRS and CDR2 YFSETQ. The full variable domain, its missing parts supplied by reference TRBV5-1 and TRBJ2-1, is KAGVTQTPRYLIKTRGQQVTLSCSPISGHRSVSWYQQTPGQGLQFLFEYFSETQRNKGNFPGRFSGRQFSNSRSEMNVSTLELGDSALYLCASSDGRGLAGNEQFFGPGTRLTVL.

The V and J genes are TRBV7-2 and TRBJ1-5; D is undetermined. Germline CDR1 reads SGHTA; CDR2 reads FQGNSA. CDR3 length: 12 residues. Between the trimmed V and J ends, which lost 1 base and 7 bases, there was a span of 5 bases. The CDR3 sequence is CASSLGSQPQHF. CDR3 nucleotide sequence: TGTGCCAGCAGCTTAGGGAGCCAGCCCCAGCATTTT.

The chain has TRBV27 and TRBJ2-1; 7 nucleotides match TRBD2. In germline, CDR1 is MNHEY, CDR2 SMNVEV (reference sequence). The trim removed 3 bases at V and 9 bases at J, leaving 14 bases unmatched. This CDR3 has 16 amino acids. The CDR3 DNA reads TGTGCCAGCAGTTTGGTCGCCCAGCGGGATTGGATTGAGCAGTTCTTC. It translates to CASSLVAQRDWIEQFF.

This chain joins TRBV4-1 and TRBJ2-3; no definite D call. The germline V gene encodes CDR1 MGHRA and CDR2 YSYEKL. CDR3 length: 13 amino acids. Deletions cut 3 bases from V and 3 bases from J, with 7 bases between. CDR3: CASSQAETDTQYF. CDR3 nucleotide sequence: TGCGCCAGCAGCCAGGCCGAAACAGATACGCAGTATTTT.

The chain is built from TRBV3-1 (or the pseudogene TRBV3-2) and TRBJ1-6; D perhaps matches TRBD1 (6 bases). Trimming cost V 7 bases and J 5 bases, with 12 bases left between them. In germline, CDR1 is LGHDT, CDR2 YNNKEL (reference sequence). CDR3 size: 14 residues. Here the CDR3 reads CASTRGVDNSPLHF. The CDR3 DNA is TGTGCCAGCACCAGGGGTGTGGATAATTCACCCCTCCACTTT.

The chain uses TRBV7-2 and TRBJ2-4; TRBD2 matches at 8 bases. The CDR3 is made up of 15 amino acids. Trimming removed 5 bases from V and 0 bases from J; junction bases left unmatched: 3. Germline V gene sequence: CDR1 SGHTA, CDR2 FQGNSA. CDR3 amino acids: CASSPSGLAKNIQYF. The CDR3 DNA reads TGTGCCAGCAGCCCTAGCGGGCTAGCCAAAAACATTCAGTACTTC.

The chain uses TRBV6-5 and TRBJ1-2; 9 bases are shared with TRBD1. The germline V gene has CDR1 MNHEY and CDR2 SVGAGI. CDR3 length: 12 residues. J lost 5 bases, V lost 8 bases, and 3 bases had no gene match. The CDR3 protein is CASGGQGYGYTF. In nucleotides, the CDR3 is TGTGCCAGCGGGGGACAGGGATATGGCTACACCTTC.

J is TRBJ1-2 and V is TRBV29-1; the D is unclear. V was pared by 3 bases and J by 1 base, with 3 bases between. Germline V gene data show CDR1 as SQVTM and CDR2 as ANQGSEA. The CDR3 contains 11 residues. CDR3 nucleotide sequence: TGCAGCGTTGACCGTAACTATGGCTACACCTTC. It specifies CSVDRNYGYTF. Drawing the rest from reference TRBV29-1 and TRBJ1-2, the complete variable domain is SAVISQKPSRDICQRGTSLTIQCQVDSQVTMMFWYRQQPGQSLTLIATANQGSEATYESGFVIDKFPISRPNLTFSTLTVSNMSPEDSSIYLCSVDRNYGYTFGSGTRLTVV.

V and J are TRBV3-1 (or the pseudogene TRBV3-2) and TRBJ1-3; maybe TRBD1 (6 bases). The CDR3 sequence is 15 residues long. Germline CDR1 and CDR2: LGHDT and YNNKEL (reference sequence). Trimming pared 3 bases from V and 0 bases from J, leaving 9 bases between. The CDR3: CASSHLTGSGNTIYF. In nucleotides, the CDR3 is TGTGCCAGCAGCCACCTGACAGGCTCTGGAAACACCATATATTTT.

This clone was recorded once. The chain joins TRBV7-8 to TRBJ2-1; the D gene is possibly TRBD2 (7 bases). Trimming removed 2 bases from V and 3 bases from J, with 17 bases in between. The CDR3 is made up of 17 amino acids. Germline V gives CDR1 SGHVS, CDR2 FQNEAQ. The CDR3 DNA sequence: TGTGCCAGCAGCTTAAGGGGGGGGTCGACCAGCTACAATGAGCAGTTCTTC. It yields the protein CASSLRGGSTSYNEQFF. The full variable domain, rest sourced from reference TRBV7-8 and TRBJ2-1, is GAGVSQSPRYKVAKRGQDVALRCDPISGHVSLFWYQQALGQGPEFLTYFQNEAQLDKSGLPSDRFFAERPEGSVSTLKIQRTQQEDSAVYLCASSLRGGSTSYNEQFFGPGTRLTVL.

The V call is TRBV27, the J call TRBJ2-1, with 9 bases fitting TRBD2. Germline lookup yields CDR1 MNHEY and CDR2 SMNVEV (reference sequence). V was clipped by 5 bases and J by 2 bases; unmatched bases: 22. The CDR3 length is 21 residues. CDR3 sequence reads: CASSRLGGRGGRAGAYNEQFF. DNA for the CDR3: TGTGCCAGCAGTCGATTGGGGGGGCGCGGCGGGAGGGCCGGAGCCTACAATGAGCAGTTCTTC.